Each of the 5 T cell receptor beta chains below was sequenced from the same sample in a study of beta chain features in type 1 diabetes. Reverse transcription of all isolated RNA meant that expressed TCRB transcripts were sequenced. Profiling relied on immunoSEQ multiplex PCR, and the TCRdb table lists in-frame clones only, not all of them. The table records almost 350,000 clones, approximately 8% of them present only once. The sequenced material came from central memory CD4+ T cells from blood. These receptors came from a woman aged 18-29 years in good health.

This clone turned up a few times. The CDR3 DNA is TGTGCCAGCAGCTTATCCGAAAGAAGCGGGAGGGCCGCGTACGAGCAGTACTTC. Protein: CASSLSERSGRAAYEQYF. The chain employs TRBV11-2 and TRBJ2-7; 10 bases match TRBD2. Trimming took 2 bases from V and 4 from J; bases not matched to a gene: 14. The CDR3 runs to 18 residues. Germline CDR1 and CDR2: SGHAT and FQNNGV.

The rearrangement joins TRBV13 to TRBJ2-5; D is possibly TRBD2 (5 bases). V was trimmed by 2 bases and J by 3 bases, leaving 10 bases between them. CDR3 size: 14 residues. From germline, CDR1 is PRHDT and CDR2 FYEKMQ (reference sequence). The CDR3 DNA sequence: TGTGCCAGCAGCTTAAGACTAAATAAAGAGACCCAGTACTTC. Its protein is CASSLRLNKETQYF.

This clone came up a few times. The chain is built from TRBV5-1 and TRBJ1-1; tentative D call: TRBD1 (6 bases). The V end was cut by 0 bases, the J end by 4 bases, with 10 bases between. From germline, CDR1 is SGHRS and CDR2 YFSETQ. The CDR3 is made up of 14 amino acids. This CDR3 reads CASSLDKGGTEAFF. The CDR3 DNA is TGCGCCAGCAGCTTGGATAAAGGGGGCACTGAAGCTTTCTTT.

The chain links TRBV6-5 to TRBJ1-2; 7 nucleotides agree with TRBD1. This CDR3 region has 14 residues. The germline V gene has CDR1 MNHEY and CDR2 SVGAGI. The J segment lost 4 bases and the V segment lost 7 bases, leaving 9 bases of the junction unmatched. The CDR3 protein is CASTRSGTAYGYTF. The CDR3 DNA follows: TGTGCCAGCACCAGATCCGGGACAGCCTATGGCTACACCTTC.

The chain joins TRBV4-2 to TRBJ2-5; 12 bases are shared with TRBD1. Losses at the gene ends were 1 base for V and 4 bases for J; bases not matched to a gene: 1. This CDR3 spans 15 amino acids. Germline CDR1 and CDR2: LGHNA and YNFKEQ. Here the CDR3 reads CASSQGGQGAETQYF. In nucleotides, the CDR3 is TGTGCCAGCAGCCAAGGGGGACAGGGGGCAGAGACCCAGTACTTC.